The 27 T cell receptor beta chains given below trace back to one sample, sequenced in a study of technical replicates of blood from several donors. Repertoires were generated with immunoSEQ multiplex PCR, while TCRdb's copy carries only in-frame clones and drops some. The data contain approximately 60,000 clones, about 90% of them singletons. The sample comprised PBMCs. The receptors originated from a human donor in good health. Some clones in this sample may be carry-over from other donors' samples.

The V and J genes are TRBV6-5 and TRBJ1-2, with D perhaps matching TRBD1 (5 bases). Germline assignment: CDR1 MNHEY and CDR2 SVGAGI. The V and J ends lost 0 bases and 0 bases respectively, with 8 bases between them. The CDR3 covers 15 residues. The CDR3 loop reads CASSYSSGTNYGYTF. CDR3 nucleotides: TGTGCCAGCAGTTACTCATCAGGGACTAACTATGGCTACACCTTC.

This CDR3 is CASSFLAEQYF. In nucleotides, the CDR3 is TGTGCCAGCAGTTTTCTAGCCGAGCAGTACTTC. The V and J genes are TRBV6-6 and TRBJ2-7, with D tentatively TRBD2 (5 bases). The V gene's germline CDR1 is MNHNY and CDR2 SVGAGI (reference sequence). Trimming removed 4 bases at V and 6 bases at J, with 7 bases between. This CDR3 region has 11 residues.

This clone was seen a few times. The chain employs TRBV5-6 and TRBJ1-1; D not certain. CDR3 length: 15 amino acids. Germline CDR1 SGHDT, CDR2 YYEEEE. The V end lost 6 bases, the J end lost 4 bases, and 19 bases lay between the germline ends. The chain's CDR3 is CASKKRGGGSTEAFF. Here the CDR3 DNA reads TGTGCCAGCAAAAAACGCGGTGGAGGTAGCACTGAAGCTTTCTTT.

This clone was detected a few times. The chain has TRBV7-3 and TRBJ2-1; 10 positions match TRBD2. Germline V CDR1 and CDR2: SGHTA, FQGTGA. The CDR3 runs 18 residues. After removal of 6 bases from V and 7 bases from J, the junction contained 18 bases not matched to a gene. The CDR3 DNA reads TGTGCCAGCAGGCCCCCTGGGGTAGCGGGAGGTCCTGGGAATGAGCAGTTCTTC. It codes for CASRPPGVAGGPGNEQFF.

This clone was seen only once. V and J are TRBV5-1 and TRBJ1-2; no firm D call. The germline CDR1 and CDR2 sequences are SGHRS and YFSETQ. V shed 4 bases and J shed 3 bases, with 10 bases lying between them. This CDR3 is built from 13 residues. CDR3 nucleotide sequence: TGCGCCAGCAGCGCGGAAGGTGACTATGGCTACACCTTC. Its protein product is CASSAEGDYGYTF.

The DNA of the CDR3 is TGTGCCGGCGCTAGCGGGGTCACAGATACGCAGTATTTT. Residues: CAGASGVTDTQYF. This rearrangement joins TRBV18 to TRBJ2-3, with 9 bases lining up with TRBD2. V shed 11 bases and J 2 bases; nucleotides not matched to a gene: 5. CDR1 is KGHSH and CDR2 is LQKENI in the germline V gene. This CDR3 has 13 amino acids. Full variable domain (rest looked up from reference TRBV18 and TRBJ2-3): NAGVMQNPRHLVRRRGQEARLRCSPMKGHSHVYWYRQLPEEGLKFMVYLQKENIIDESGMPKERFSAEFPKEGPSILRIQQVVRGDSAAYFCAGASGVTDTQYFGPGTRLTVL.

J is TRBJ2-3 and V is TRBV7-2; no clear D. This CDR3 region has 11 residues. In germline, CDR1 is SGHTA, CDR2 FQGNSA. V lost 6 bases to trimming and J lost 4 bases, with 5 bases between them. The CDR3 sequence: CASRRADTQYF. CDR3 in DNA: TGTGCCAGCAGACGCGCAGATACGCAGTATTTT.

The chain carries TRBV5-1 and TRBJ1-2, with 12 bases identical to TRBD1. This CDR3 region has 17 residues. V gave up 4 bases and J gave up 2 bases; unmatched junction bases: 9. From germline, CDR1 is SGHRS and CDR2 YFSETQ. The CDR3 loop reads CASSQPGTGGGNYGYTF. CDR3 in DNA: TGCGCCAGCAGCCAGCCCGGGACAGGGGGCGGCAACTATGGCTACACCTTC.

The chain links TRBV19 to TRBJ2-2, with a weak D call TRBD2 (6 bases). Trimming cost V 2 bases and J 2 bases, with 12 bases left between them. The CDR3 runs 16 residues. Germline V CDR1 and CDR2: LNHDA, SQIVND (reference sequence). The CDR3 sequence: CASSIRSGKNTGELFF. For the CDR3, the DNA is TGTGCCAGTAGTATACGTAGCGGAAAAAACACCGGGGAGCTGTTTTTT. Combining the CDR3 with reference TRBV19 and TRBJ2-2 gives the whole variable domain DGGITQSPKYLFRKEGQNVTLSCEQNLNHDAMYWYRQDPGQGLRLIYYSQIVNDFQKGDIAEGYSVSREKKESFPLTVTSAQKNPTAFYLCASSIRSGKNTGELFFGEGSRLTVL.

J is TRBJ2-1 and V is TRBV5-6, with TRBD2 as a possible D gene (5 bases). The CDR3 is made up of 17 amino acids. Trimming removed 1 base at V and 5 bases at J, with 19 bases between. From germline, CDR1 is SGHDT and CDR2 YYEEEE. CDR3 nucleotide sequence: TGTGCCAGCAGCTTGTCACCACTAGTTGCCCGAGACAATGAGCAGTTCTTC. Translation: CASSLSPLVARDNEQFF.

This sequence joins TRBV2 and TRBJ2-4; D is undetermined. V was cut by 6 bases and J by 9 bases, with 9 bases left in between. Germline V gene lookup returns CDR1 SNHLY and CDR2 FYNNEI. This CDR3 has 11 residues. CDR3 in amino acids: CASRRSLIQYF. The DNA for the CDR3 is TGTGCCAGCAGGCGATCCCTCATTCAGTACTTC.

The J gene is TRBJ2-5, the V gene TRBV5-8; D is ambiguous. The CDR3 runs 14 residues. Germline assignment: CDR1 SGHTS and CDR2 YDEGEE. Trimming left V 3 bases short and J 2 bases short, with 11 bases between. The CDR3 bases are TGTGCCAGCAGCTCGTATGCCAGTCAAGAGACCCAGTACTTC. Residues: CASSSYASQETQYF.

The CDR3 nucleotides read TGTGCCAGCAGCTTAAGAAGCGGGAGGGCCGGTAGTAGAGATACGCAGTATTTT. It translates to CASSLRSGRAGSRDTQYF. V is TRBV13 and J is TRBJ2-3; 10 bases are a match to TRBD2. V lost 2 bases to trimming and J lost 5 bases; unmatched junction nucleotides: 13. CDR1 and CDR2 (germline): PRHDT, FYEKMQ (reference sequence). CDR3 length: 18 amino acids.

The CDR3 loop reads CASKGTGLQPQHF. The CDR3 nucleotides read TGTGCCAGCAAGGGGACAGGTCTTCAGCCCCAGCATTTT. The chain uses TRBV27 and TRBJ1-5, with 8 bases identical to TRBD1. Germline V gene data show CDR1 as MNHEY and CDR2 as SMNVEV (reference sequence). CDR3 length: 13 residues. The J segment lost 6 bases and the V segment lost 7 bases, leaving 5 bases of the junction unmatched.

The chain couples TRBV21-1 to TRBJ2-2; TRBD1, the table's D call, was not compared with the DNA. TRBV21-1 is assigned pseudogene status. This CDR3 comprises 14 residues. Here the CDR3 reads CASSMDRDTGELFF. For the CDR3, the DNA is TGTGCCAGCAGCATGGACAGGGACACCGGGGAGCTGTTTTTT.

The chain employs TRBV10-3 and TRBJ1-6, with TRBD1 matching over 8 bases. This CDR3 contains 15 residues. Looked up from germline, CDR1 is ENHRY and CDR2 is SYGVKD. Trimming removed 8 bases from V and 7 bases from J; junction bases left unmatched: 10. CDR3: CAIRAQGAQNSPLHF. CDR3 in DNA: TGTGCCATCCGGGCGCAGGGGGCTCAAAATTCACCCCTCCACTTT.

J is TRBJ2-1 and V is TRBV5-1; D is perhaps TRBD1 (5 bases). The CDR3 is 15 amino acids. The germline V gene has CDR1 SGHRS and CDR2 YFSETQ. Between the trimmed V and J ends, which lost 2 bases and 1 base, there was a span of 10 bases. The DNA for the CDR3 is TGCGCCAGCAGCTTCCTGGCAGGGTCCTACAATGAGCAGTTCTTC. Translation: CASSFLAGSYNEQFF.

This sequence joins TRBV11-2 and TRBJ1-4; 10 positions match TRBD1. Trimming took 5 bases from V and 7 from J; bases not matched to a gene: 4. The CDR3 is 14 residues long. CDR1 is SGHAT and CDR2 is FQNNGV in the germline V gene. CDR3 sequence reads: CASSNRQGAEKLFF. The CDR3 DNA is TGTGCCAGCAGCAACCGACAGGGGGCTGAAAAACTGTTTTTT.

This clone was recorded once. The rearrangement joins TRBV7-9 to TRBJ2-5; no clear D gene. The ends were cut back, 4 bases at V and 5 bases at J, with 8 bases in the middle. Germline V gene data show CDR1 as SEHNR and CDR2 as FQNEAQ (reference sequence). This CDR3 region has 12 residues. Here the CDR3 reads CASSSTSETQYF. Here the CDR3 DNA reads TGTGCCAGCAGCTCCACTTCTGAGACCCAGTACTTC.

This chain uses TRBV27 with TRBJ2-3; D is undetermined. This CDR3 has 11 residues. Per germline, CDR1 MNHEY and CDR2 SMNVEV (reference sequence). The ends were cut back, 5 bases at V and 6 bases at J, with 6 bases in the middle. CDR3: CASSLEDTQYF. The CDR3 bases are TGTGCCAGCAGTCTTGAGGATACGCAGTATTTT.

CDR3 bases: TGTGCCAGCAGTCTCGACAATTTGAACACTGAAGCTTTCTTT. Amino acids: CASSLDNLNTEAFF. The V gene is TRBV11-2, the J gene TRBJ1-1; D uncertain. CDR3 length equals 14 residues. The germline CDR1 and CDR2 sequences are SGHAT and FQNNGV. Trimming removed 6 bases at V and 0 bases at J, with 11 bases between.

The V and J genes are TRBV11-1 and TRBJ2-7; perhaps TRBD2 as D (5 bases). Per germline, CDR1 SGHAT and CDR2 FQDESV (reference sequence). The CDR3 consists of 14 residues. Trimming removed 5 bases at V and 2 bases at J, with 13 bases between. The CDR3 spells CASSPRTGTYEQYF. In DNA, the CDR3 is TGTGCCAGCAGCCCCCGGACTGGGACCTACGAGCAGTACTTC.

This clone was detected only once. The chain employs TRBV25-1 and TRBJ2-7, with TRBD1 identical over 12 bases. The V gene's germline CDR1 is MGHDK and CDR2 SYGVNS. Trimming took 5 bases from V and 6 from J; bases not matched to a gene: 8. The CDR3 totals 15 residues. CDR3 residues: CASSRPGTGGTEQYF. The DNA for the CDR3 is TGTGCCAGCAGTCGACCCGGGACAGGGGGCACCGAGCAGTACTTC.

This sequence joins TRBV4-2 and TRBJ2-7; the match to TRBD1 covers 8 bases. Germline CDR1 LGHNA, CDR2 YNFKEQ. The CDR3 totals 16 residues. Trimming took 3 bases from V and 2 from J; bases not matched to a gene: 9. The chain's CDR3 is CASSHTSGTGAYEQYF. The CDR3 DNA reads TGTGCCAGCAGCCACACTTCCGGGACAGGAGCCTACGAGCAGTACTTC.

The chain joins TRBV6-1 to TRBJ2-5, with TRBD1 matching over 8 bases. The CDR3 extends over 15 amino acids. In germline, CDR1 is MNHNS, CDR2 SASEGT. V gave up 6 bases and J gave up 4 bases; unmatched junction bases: 10. CDR3 nucleotides: TGTGCCAGCAGCTCAGGACGGGGGACAGGAGAGACCCAGTACTTC. It specifies CASSSGRGTGETQYF.

The chain couples TRBV11-3 to TRBJ1-2, with TRBD1 identical over 12 bases. The germline CDR1 and CDR2 sequences are SGHNT and YENEEA. V shed 5 bases, J shed 8 bases, and the junction held 9 bases outside the gene matches. The CDR3 has 15 residues. This CDR3 is CASSTPGQGAGGYTF. Here the CDR3 DNA reads TGTGCCAGCAGCACCCCGGGACAGGGGGCTGGCGGCTACACCTTC.

The CDR3 DNA follows: TGTGCCAGTAGAAGCGCACAGGGCTATGGCTACACCTTC. This translates into CASRSAQGYGYTF. The J gene is TRBJ1-2, the V gene TRBV19; D possibly corresponds to TRBD1 (6 bases). Germline V gene lookup returns CDR1 LNHDA and CDR2 SQIVND (reference sequence). This CDR3 is built from 13 residues. V was clipped by 6 bases and J by 4 bases, with 12 bases between them.